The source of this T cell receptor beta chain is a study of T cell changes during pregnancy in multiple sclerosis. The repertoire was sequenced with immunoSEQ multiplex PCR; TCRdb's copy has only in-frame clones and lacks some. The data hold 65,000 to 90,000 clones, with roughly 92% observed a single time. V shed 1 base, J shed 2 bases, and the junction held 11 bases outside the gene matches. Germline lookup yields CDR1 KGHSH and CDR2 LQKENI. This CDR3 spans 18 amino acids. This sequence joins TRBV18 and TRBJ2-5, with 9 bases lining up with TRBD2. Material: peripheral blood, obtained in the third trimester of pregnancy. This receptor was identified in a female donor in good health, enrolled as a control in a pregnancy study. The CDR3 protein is CASSPRGGGPIVQETQYF. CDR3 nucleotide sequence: TGTGCCAGCTCACCACGCGGGGGGGGTCCGATCGTTCAAGAGACCCAGTACTTC.